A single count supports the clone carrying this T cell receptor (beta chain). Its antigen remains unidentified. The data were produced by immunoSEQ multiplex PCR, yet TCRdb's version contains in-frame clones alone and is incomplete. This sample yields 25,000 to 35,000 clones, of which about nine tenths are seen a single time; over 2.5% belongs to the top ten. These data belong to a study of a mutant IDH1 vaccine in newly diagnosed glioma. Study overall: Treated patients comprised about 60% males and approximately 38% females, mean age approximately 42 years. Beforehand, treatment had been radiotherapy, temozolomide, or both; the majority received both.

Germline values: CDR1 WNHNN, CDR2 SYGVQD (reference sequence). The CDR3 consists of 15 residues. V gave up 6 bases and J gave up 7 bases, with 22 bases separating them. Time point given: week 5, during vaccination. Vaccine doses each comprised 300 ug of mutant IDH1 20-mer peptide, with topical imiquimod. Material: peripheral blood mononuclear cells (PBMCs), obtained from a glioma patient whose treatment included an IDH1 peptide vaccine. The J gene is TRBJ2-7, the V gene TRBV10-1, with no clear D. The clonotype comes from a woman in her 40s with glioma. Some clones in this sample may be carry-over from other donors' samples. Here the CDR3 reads CASRDTPGRLSEQYF. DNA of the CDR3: TGCGCCAGCAGGGATACCCCGGGTCGCCTTTCGGAGCAGTACTTC.